A selection of T cell receptor beta chains follows, all from one sample in a study of blood T cell repertoires in COVID-19. TCRdb's table, derived via immunoSEQ multiplex PCR, lists solely in-frame clones and lacks some. The sample has a few hundred thousand clones, nearly 90% seen once. The sample taken for sequencing was PBMCs or T cells enriched from blood (not recorded which). These receptors were obtained from a woman between 25 and 40 years old who had recovered from COVID-19. Each CDR3 is given with its conserved first and last residue. The order of the fields is J gene, clone size, D gene, V gene, CDR3 protein, CDR3 DNA. D genes are given only for firm matches. Rows may omit the clone size; those that give it use once, few, many or a size class.

TRBJ1-2 - - TRBV11-2 CASSSEGRPAGYGYTF TGTGCCAGCAGCTCCGAGGGCAGGCCCGCGGGCTATGGCTACACCTTC
TRBJ2-2 - TRBD2 TRBV18 CASSRTSGGSGELFF TGTGCCAGCTCAAGGACTAGCGGGGGATCCGGGGAGCTGTTTTTT
TRBJ1-1 - TRBD1 TRBV27 CASSRDRGRDEAFF TGTGCCAGCAGTCGAGACAGGGGGCGGGATGAAGCTTTCTTT
TRBJ1-5 - TRBD1 TRBV3-1/TRBV3-2 CASSGGQGAASNQPQHF TGTGCCAGCAGCGGAGGACAGGGGGCAGCTAGCAATCAGCCCCAGCATTTT
TRBJ2-1 - TRBD1 TRBV6-4 CASSGQGEGYNEQFF TGTGCCAGCAGTGGACAGGGTGAAGGCTACAATGAGCAGTTCTTC
TRBJ1-6 once - TRBV5-4 CASSLDFSYNSPLHF TGTGCCAGCAGCTTGGACTTCTCCTATAATTCACCCCTCCACTTT
TRBJ2-2 - TRBD1 TRBV28 CASSLTGDTGELFF TGTGCCAGCAGTTTGACAGGGGACACCGGGGAGCTGTTTTTT
TRBJ2-1 - TRBD2 TRBV28 CASSLLSSGRDNEQFF TGTGCCAGCAGTTTACTGTCTAGCGGGAGGGACAATGAGCAGTTCTTC
TRBJ1-2 - - TRBV6-5 CASSYFAGNGGYTF TGTGCCAGCAGTTACTTCGCAGGGAATGGCGGCTACACCTTC
TRBJ2-1 - TRBD2 TRBV29-1 CSARGGPYNEQFF TGCAGCGCCCGGGGGGGCCCCTACAATGAGCAGTTCTTC
TRBJ1-3 - - TRBV7-9 CASSSYREPINTIYF TGTGCCAGCAGCTCATACAGGGAGCCCATAAACACCATATATTTT
TRBJ2-1 - TRBD2 TRBV3-1/TRBV3-2 CASSHTAGGLRAQFF TGTGCCAGCAGCCACACAGCGGGAGGTCTTCGAGCGCAGTTCTTC
TRBJ2-7 - - TRBV5-5 CASSSGGYEQYF TGTGCCAGCAGCTCCGGTGGTTACGAGCAGTACTTC
TRBJ2-7 - - TRBV2 CASSESFSGFEQYF TGTGCCAGCAGTGAATCATTTAGCGGCTTCGAGCAGTACTTC
TRBJ1-1 - - TRBV5-1 CASSAGSNTEAFF TGCGCCAGCAGCGCCGGGTCGAACACTGAAGCTTTCTTT
TRBJ1-2 - - TRBV7-9 CASSLDRVYGYTF TGTGCCAGCAGCTTAGACCGGGTCTATGGCTACACCTTC
TRBJ1-5 - TRBD1 TRBV4-2 CASSQEPGGERNQPQHF TGTGCCAGCAGCCAAGAGCCAGGGGGCGAGCGGAATCAGCCCCAGCATTTT
TRBJ1-5 - - TRBV11-3 CASPFWGPLNQPQHF TGTGCCAGCCCGTTTTGGGGGCCCCTCAATCAGCCCCAGCATTTT
TRBJ1-2 - - TRBV12-3/TRBV12-4 CASSLRTPYGYTF TGTGCCAGCAGTTTAAGGACACCTTATGGCTACACCTTC
TRBJ1-2 - - TRBV30 CAWSVLRRRANYGYTF TGTGCCTGGAGTGTTTTAAGGCGGAGAGCTAACTATGGCTACACCTTC
TRBJ2-5 - TRBD2 TRBV9 CASSVGAGVLETQYF TGTGCCAGCAGCGTAGGGGCGGGGGTTCTGGAGACCCAGTACTTC
TRBJ1-2 - - TRBV4-1 CASSQQFSRGYTF TGCGCCAGCAGCCAACAATTCTCGAGGGGCTACACCTTC
TRBJ2-5 - TRBD2 TRBV5-4 CASSRGSWETQYF TGTGCCAGCAGCCGCGGGAGTTGGGAGACCCAGTACTTC
TRBJ1-1 once - TRBV6-5 CASSYRGATEAFF TGTGCCAGCAGTTACAGGGGTGCCACTGAAGCTTTCTTT
TRBJ1-1 - - TRBV6-5 CASSRIQRNTEAFF TGTGCCAGCAGCCGTATACAGAGAAACACTGAAGCTTTCTTT
TRBJ2-2 - - TRBV5-1 CASSPTAGGTGELFF TGCGCCAGCAGCCCTACGGCCGGGGGCACCGGGGAGCTGTTTTTT
TRBJ1-5 - - TRBV6-5 CASSRDTLQTQHF TGTGCCAGCAGTAGAGACACGCTTCAGACCCAGCATTTT
TRBJ1-5 - TRBD1 TRBV24-1 CATGQGSVAQPQHF TGTGCCACCGGACAGGGAAGCGTAGCTCAGCCCCAGCATTTT
TRBJ2-1 - - TRBV20-1 CSARAVNEQFF TGCAGTGCTAGGGCAGTCAATGAGCAGTTCTTC
TRBJ2-2 - TRBD2 TRBV13 CASSFGTSMTVGELFF TGTGCCAGCAGCTTCGGGACTAGTATGACGGTCGGGGAGCTGTTTTTT
TRBJ1-3 - - TRBV5-1 CASKEGAPGNTIYF TGCGCCAGCAAGGAGGGCGCCCCCGGAAACACCATATATTTT
TRBJ2-7 - TRBD1 TRBV19 CASSRDSESYEQYF TGTGCCAGTAGCCGGGACAGCGAGTCCTACGAGCAGTACTTC
TRBJ2-7 - - TRBV3-1/TRBV3-2 CASSQGHGLPQYF TGTGCCAGCAGCCAGGGACATGGGCTGCCTCAGTACTTC
TRBJ1-5 once - TRBV3-1/TRBV3-2 CASSQLSNQPQHF TGTGCCAGCAGCCAACTCAGCAATCAGCCCCAGCATTTT
TRBJ1-5 - TRBD1 TRBV7-9 CASSSGQYSNQPQHF TGTGCCAGCAGCTCGGGACAGTATAGCAATCAGCCCCAGCATTTT
TRBJ2-3 - TRBD1 TRBV5-1 CASSRGQGMNTQYF TGCGCCAGCAGCCGGGGACAGGGGATGAATACGCAGTATTTT
TRBJ1-5 - - TRBV14 CASSLSAPARSRDQPQHF TGTGCCAGCAGCCTCTCCGCCCCAGCTCGGTCCAGGGATCAGCCCCAGCATTTT
TRBJ1-5 - TRBD1 TRBV6-1 CASSEGTGVSNQPQHF TGTGCCAGCAGTGAAGGGACAGGGGTTAGCAATCAGCCCCAGCATTTT
TRBJ1-2 - TRBD1 TRBV5-1 CASGPRGDGGYTF TGCGCCAGCGGCCCCAGGGGGGATGGAGGCTACACCTTC
TRBJ2-1 - TRBD2 TRBV27 CASKTSGRYIDNEQFF TGTGCCAGTAAGACTAGCGGGAGATATATAGACAATGAGCAGTTCTTC
TRBJ1-4 few - TRBV4-2 CASSHGLQDATNEKLFF TGTGCCAGCAGCCACGGACTGCAGGATGCAACTAATGAAAAACTGTTTTTT
TRBJ1-5 - - TRBV7-2 CASSLLFAGYGMDSAQHF TGTGCCAGCAGCTTGCTCTTCGCGGGATACGGGATGGATTCGGCCCAGCATTTT
TRBJ2-7 - TRBD1 TRBV19 CASSTRDRDHEQYF TGTGCCAGTAGTACCCGGGACAGGGACCACGAGCAGTACTTC
TRBJ1-5 - - TRBV11-2 CASSLGQNQPQHF TGTGCCAGCAGCTTAGGTCAAAATCAGCCCCAGCATTTT
TRBJ1-1 - TRBD1 TRBV30 CASNTGVRTEAFF TGTGCCTCTAATACAGGGGTTCGGACTGAAGCTTTCTTT
TRBJ2-2 once TRBD2 TRBV7-2 CASSLGRSGGAGELFF TGTGCCAGCAGCTTAGGGCGTAGCGGGGGCGCCGGGGAGCTGTTTTTT
TRBJ1-3 - - TRBV23-1 CASSLRQNSGNTIYF TGCGCCAGCAGTCTGAGGCAGAACTCTGGAAACACCATATATTTT
TRBJ2-2 - - TRBV19 CASSISGANTGELFF TGTGCCAGTAGTATCTCGGGAGCGAACACCGGGGAGCTGTTTTTT
TRBJ1-4 - TRBD1 TRBV28 CASSPRQGGANEKLFF TGTGCCAGCAGTCCGCGACAGGGTGGGGCTAATGAAAAACTGTTTTTT
TRBJ2-2 - - TRBV7-3 CASSLTRVMNTGELFF TGTGCCAGCAGCTTAACGAGAGTTATGAACACCGGGGAGCTGTTTTTT
TRBJ1-2 - TRBD1 TRBV25-1 CASSPQAGQVYRPTF TGTGCCAGCAGCCCTCAAGCCGGACAGGTATACCGGCCCACCTTC
TRBJ1-1 - - TRBV7-3 CASSEHVNTEAFF TGTGCCAGCAGCGAACACGTGAACACTGAAGCTTTCTTT
TRBJ1-3 - - TRBV20-1 CSAQVTATLYF TGCAGTGCCCAGGTTACGGCGACCCTATATTTT
TRBJ2-2 - TRBD1 TRBV7-3 CASSSRGYGELFF TGTGCCAGCAGCTCCAGGGGGTACGGGGAGCTGTTTTTT
TRBJ1-4 - - TRBV15 CATSRETDYNEKLFF TGTGCCACCAGCAGAGAGACAGATTATAATGAAAAACTGTTTTTT